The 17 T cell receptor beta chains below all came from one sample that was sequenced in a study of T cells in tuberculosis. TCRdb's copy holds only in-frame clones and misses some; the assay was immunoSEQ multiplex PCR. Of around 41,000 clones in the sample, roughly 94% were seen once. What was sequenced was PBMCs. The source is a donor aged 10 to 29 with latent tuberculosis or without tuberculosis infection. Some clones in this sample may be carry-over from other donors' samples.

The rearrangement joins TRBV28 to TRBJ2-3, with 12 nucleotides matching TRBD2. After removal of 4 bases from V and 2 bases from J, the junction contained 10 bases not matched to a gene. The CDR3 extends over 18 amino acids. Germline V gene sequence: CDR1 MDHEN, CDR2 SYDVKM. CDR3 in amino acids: CASSSARTSGEITDTQYF. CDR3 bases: TGTGCCAGCAGTTCCGCGAGGACTAGCGGGGAAATCACAGATACGCAGTATTTT.

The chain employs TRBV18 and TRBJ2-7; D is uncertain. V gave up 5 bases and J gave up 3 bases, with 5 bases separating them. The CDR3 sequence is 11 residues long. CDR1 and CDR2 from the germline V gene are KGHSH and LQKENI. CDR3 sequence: CASSIDYEQYF. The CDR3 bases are TGTGCCAGCTCAATAGACTACGAGCAGTACTTC.

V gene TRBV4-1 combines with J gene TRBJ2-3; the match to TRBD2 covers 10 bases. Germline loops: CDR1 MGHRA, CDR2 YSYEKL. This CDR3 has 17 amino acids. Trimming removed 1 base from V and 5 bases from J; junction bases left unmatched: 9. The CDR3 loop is CASSQAESGRDQDTQYF. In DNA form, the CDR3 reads TGCGCCAGCAGCCAAGCGGAAAGCGGGAGGGACCAAGATACGCAGTATTTT.

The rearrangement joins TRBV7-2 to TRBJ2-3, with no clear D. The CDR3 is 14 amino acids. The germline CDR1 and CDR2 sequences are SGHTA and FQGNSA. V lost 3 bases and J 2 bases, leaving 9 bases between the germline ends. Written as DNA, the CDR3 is TGTGCCAGCAGCTTGTCACACATCACAGATACGCAGTATTTT. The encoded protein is CASSLSHITDTQYF.

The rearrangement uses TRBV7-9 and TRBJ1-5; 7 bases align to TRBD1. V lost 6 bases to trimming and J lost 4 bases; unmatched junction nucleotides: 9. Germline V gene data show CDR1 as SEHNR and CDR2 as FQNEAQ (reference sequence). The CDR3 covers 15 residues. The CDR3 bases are TGTGCCAGCAGAGGGAACACAGGGGATAATCAGCCCCAGCATTTT. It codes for CASRGNTGDNQPQHF.

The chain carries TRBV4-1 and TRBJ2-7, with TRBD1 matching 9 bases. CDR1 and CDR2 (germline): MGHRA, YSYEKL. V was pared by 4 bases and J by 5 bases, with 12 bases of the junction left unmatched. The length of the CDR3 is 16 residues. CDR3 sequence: CASSRTPGQGGNEQYF. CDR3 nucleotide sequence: TGCGCCAGCAGCCGAACACCGGGACAGGGCGGAAACGAGCAGTACTTC.

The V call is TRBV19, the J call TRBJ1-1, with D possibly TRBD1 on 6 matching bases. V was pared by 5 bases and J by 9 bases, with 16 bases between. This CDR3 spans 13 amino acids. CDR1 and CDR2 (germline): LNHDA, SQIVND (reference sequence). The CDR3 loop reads CASSDFSQGKAFF. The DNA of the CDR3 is TGTGCCAGTAGTGACTTTTCTCAGGGGAAAGCTTTCTTT.

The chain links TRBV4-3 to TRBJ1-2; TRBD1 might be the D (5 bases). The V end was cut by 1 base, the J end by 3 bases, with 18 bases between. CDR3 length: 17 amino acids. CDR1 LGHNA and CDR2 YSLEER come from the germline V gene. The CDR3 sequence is CASSQVISALGDYGYTF. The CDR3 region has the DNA TGCGCCAGCAGCCAAGTGATTTCAGCGCTAGGGGACTATGGCTACACCTTC.

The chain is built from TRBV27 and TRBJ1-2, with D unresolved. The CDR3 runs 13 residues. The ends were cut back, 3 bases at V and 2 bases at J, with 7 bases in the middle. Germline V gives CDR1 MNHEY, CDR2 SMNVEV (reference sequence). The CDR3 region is CASSFGMNYGYTF. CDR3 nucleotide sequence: TGTGCCAGCAGTTTCGGGATGAACTATGGCTACACCTTC.

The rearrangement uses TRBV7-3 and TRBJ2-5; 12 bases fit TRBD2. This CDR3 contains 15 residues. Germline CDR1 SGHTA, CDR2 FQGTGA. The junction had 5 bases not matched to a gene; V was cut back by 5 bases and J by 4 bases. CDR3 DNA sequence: TGTGCCAGCAGCAAAACGGGACTAGCGGGAGAGACCCAGTACTTC. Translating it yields CASSKTGLAGETQYF.

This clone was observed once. The CDR3 here is CASSPGNRGAVSYEQYF. The DNA of the CDR3 is TGTGCCAGTAGTCCAGGGAACAGGGGGGCGGTATCCTACGAGCAGTACTTC. The gene calls are TRBV19 and TRBJ2-7, with 8 bases identical to TRBD1. Looked up from germline, CDR1 is LNHDA and CDR2 is SQIVND (reference sequence). With 5 bases clipped from V and 1 base from J, the junction kept 13 bases outside the gene matches. CDR3 size: 17 residues.

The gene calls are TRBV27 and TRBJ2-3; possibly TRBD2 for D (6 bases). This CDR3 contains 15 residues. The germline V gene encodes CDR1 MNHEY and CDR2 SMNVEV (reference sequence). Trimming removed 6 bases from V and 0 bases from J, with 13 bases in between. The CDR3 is CASRRSGASTDTQYF. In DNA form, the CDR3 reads TGTGCCAGCAGGCGTAGCGGTGCTAGCACAGATACGCAGTATTTT.

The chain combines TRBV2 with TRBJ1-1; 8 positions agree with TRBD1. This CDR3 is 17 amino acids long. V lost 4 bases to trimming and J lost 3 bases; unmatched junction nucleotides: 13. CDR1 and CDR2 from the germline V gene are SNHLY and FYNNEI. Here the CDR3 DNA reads TGTGCCAGCAGTGTCGATGATCAGGGGGCGGTCCACACTGAAGCTTTCTTT. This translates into CASSVDDQGAVHTEAFF.

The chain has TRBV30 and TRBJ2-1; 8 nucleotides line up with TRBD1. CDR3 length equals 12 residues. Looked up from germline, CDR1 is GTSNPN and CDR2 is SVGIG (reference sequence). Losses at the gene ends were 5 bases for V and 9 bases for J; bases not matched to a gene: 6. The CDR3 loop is CAWGDRRGEQFF. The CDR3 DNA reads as TGTGCCTGGGGGGACAGGCGGGGTGAGCAGTTCTTC. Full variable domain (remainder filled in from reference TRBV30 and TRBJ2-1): SQTIHQWPATLVQPVGSPLSLECTVEGTSNPNLYWYRQAAGRGLQLLFYSVGIGQISSEVPQNLSASRPQDRQFILSSKKLLLSDSGFYLCAWGDRRGEQFFGPGTRLTVL.

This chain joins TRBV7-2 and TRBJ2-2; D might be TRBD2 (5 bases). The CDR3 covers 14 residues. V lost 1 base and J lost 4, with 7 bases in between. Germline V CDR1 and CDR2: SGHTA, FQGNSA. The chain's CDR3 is CASSLEGGTGELFF. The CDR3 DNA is TGTGCCAGCAGCTTAGAAGGAGGCACCGGGGAGCTGTTTTTT.

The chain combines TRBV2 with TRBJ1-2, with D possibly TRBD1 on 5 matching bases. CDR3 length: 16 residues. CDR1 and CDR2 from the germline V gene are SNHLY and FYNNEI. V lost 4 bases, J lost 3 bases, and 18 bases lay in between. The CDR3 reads CASSGGPGRGDYGYTF. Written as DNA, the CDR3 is TGTGCCAGCAGTGGTGGTCCCGGGAGAGGGGACTATGGCTACACCTTC. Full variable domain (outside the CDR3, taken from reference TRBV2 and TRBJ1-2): EPEVTQTPSHQVTQMGQEVILRCVPISNHLYFYWYRQILGQKVEFLVSFYNNEISEKSEIFDDQFSVERPDGSNFTLKIRSTKLEDSAMYFCASSGGPGRGDYGYTFGSGTRLTVV.

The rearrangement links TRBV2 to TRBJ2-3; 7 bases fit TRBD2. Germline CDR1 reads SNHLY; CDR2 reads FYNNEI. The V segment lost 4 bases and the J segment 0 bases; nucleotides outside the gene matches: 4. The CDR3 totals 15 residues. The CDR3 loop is CASSARLASTDTQYF. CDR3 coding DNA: TGTGCCAGCAGTGCGAGACTAGCTAGCACAGATACGCAGTATTTT.